The clone carrying this T cell receptor (beta chain) has just a few counts. The antigen is undetermined. Molecular-barcoded quantitative 5'-RACE produced these TCR beta libraries. Via MiXCR, TCRdb re-called the 5' RACE reads, giving one row per CDR3 protein. The sample has about 800,000 distinct CDR3 sequences; about an eighth are singletons. Unmatched junction bases numbered 9, after V lost 6 bases and J lost 11 bases. Per germline, CDR1 DFQATT and CDR2 SNEGSKA (reference sequence). This CDR3 is built from 12 residues. These data are taken from a study of CD8 T cells in ankylosing spondylitis. Whole-study results and caveats: Earlier literature documents some of the motif variants in reactive arthritis synovial fluid and blood. Clones linked to disease, bearing a CD8+ phenotype, were relatively rare in peripheral blood. A TCR beta motif of roughly eight highly homologous variants appeared characteristic of ankylosing spondylitis blood.

The origin of this receptor is a male donor with ankylosing spondylitis. The sample taken for sequencing was blood, either unsorted or a sorted T cell fraction (not recorded which). This chain joins TRBV20-1 and TRBJ1-1, with 10 positions matching TRBD1. CDR3 sequence reads: CSAFWDRGRAFF. CDR3 sequence (DNA): TGCAGTGCCTTTTGGGACAGGGGACGCGCTTTCTTT.